The 27 T cell receptor beta chains below all came from one sample that was sequenced in a study of blood T cell repertoires in COVID-19. Profiling relied on immunoSEQ multiplex PCR, and the TCRdb table lists in-frame clones only, not all of them. The data hold roughly 200,000 clones, with more than 75% observed a single time. Sequenced input: peripheral blood. The receptors were sampled from a person aged 70 to 80 with COVID-19, enrolled during active disease.

This chain uses TRBV5-1 with TRBJ1-1; 7 bases are shared with TRBD1. Germline values: CDR1 SGHRS, CDR2 YFSETQ. The CDR3 extends over 14 amino acids. V shed 5 bases and J 3 bases; nucleotides not matched to a gene: 7. The CDR3 DNA reads as TGCGCCAGCAGGAGAGGGGGCCGGGACACTGAAGCTTTCTTT. It encodes CASRRGGRDTEAFF.

V and J are TRBV2 and TRBJ2-7, with D unclear. CDR1 and CDR2 from the germline V gene are SNHLY and FYNNEI. This CDR3 is built from 15 residues. Trimming removed 3 bases at V and 3 bases at J, with 15 bases between. The CDR3 nucleotides are TGTGCCAGCAGTGATAATTTATCGGCGGTCTACGAGCAGTACTTC. Encoded protein: CASSDNLSAVYEQYF.

The chain joins TRBV7-9 to TRBJ2-7; D perhaps matches TRBD1 (6 bases). The V gene's germline CDR1 is SEHNR and CDR2 FQNEAQ (reference sequence). The CDR3 runs 13 residues. The ends were cut back, 1 base at V and 7 bases at J, with 11 bases in the middle. The DNA of the CDR3 is TGTGCCAGCAGCTTAGGGCTAACAGGGGAGCAGTACTTC. This translates into CASSLGLTGEQYF.

This clone was detected only a few times. V gene TRBV3-1 (or the pseudogene TRBV3-2) combines with J gene TRBJ1-5; no clear D. Trimming left V 0 bases short and J 1 base short, with 19 bases between. The CDR3 length is 19 residues. Looked up from germline, CDR1 is LGHDT and CDR2 is YNNKEL (reference sequence). CDR3 in DNA: TGTGCCAGCAGCCAAGAAAGAAACCGAAACCCGGGGAGCAATCAGCCCCAGCATTTT. It yields the protein CASSQERNRNPGSNQPQHF.

The chain joins TRBV28 to TRBJ2-5; 10 nucleotides match TRBD2. Germline V gives CDR1 MDHEN, CDR2 SYDVKM. CDR3 length equals 18 residues. Unmatched junction bases numbered 9, after V lost 2 bases and J lost 0 bases. CDR3 amino acids: CASSLILSSGGYQETQYF. DNA for the CDR3: TGTGCCAGCAGTTTAATTTTGTCTAGCGGGGGATACCAAGAGACCCAGTACTTC.

V and J are TRBV27 and TRBJ1-2; D is unclear. V shed 7 bases and J shed 8 bases, with 14 bases lying between them. Germline CDR1 reads MNHEY; CDR2 reads SMNVEV (reference sequence). The CDR3 is 12 amino acids. CDR3 protein: CASKGGGRGYTF. The CDR3 nucleotides are TGTGCCAGCAAGGGAGGTGGTAGGGGCTACACCTTC.

This chain connects TRBV24-1 to TRBJ2-5, with 9 bases fitting TRBD1. The CDR3 runs to 18 residues. With 4 bases clipped from V and 5 bases from J, the junction kept 16 bases outside the gene matches. Per germline, CDR1 KGHDR and CDR2 SFDVKD. The CDR3 here is CATSDGYRGRLVRETQYF. CDR3 DNA sequence: TGTGCCACCAGTGACGGGTACAGGGGGCGCTTGGTCAGGGAGACCCAGTACTTC.

The chain joins TRBV20-1 to TRBJ2-4, with D possibly matching TRBD1 (5 bases). Trimming pared 7 bases from V and 7 bases from J, leaving 11 bases between. CDR3 length: 11 residues. From germline, CDR1 is DFQATT and CDR2 SNEGSKA (reference sequence). The CDR3 protein is CSGQWSNIQYF. The CDR3 DNA sequence: TGCAGTGGACAGTGGTCGAACATTCAGTACTTC.

The chain uses TRBV14 and TRBJ2-7; the match to TRBD2 covers 10 bases. V was clipped by 4 bases and J by 4 bases; unmatched bases: 4. The CDR3 length is 14 residues. CDR1 is SGHDN, CDR2 FVKESK, per germline. The CDR3 is CASSRLAGRYEQYF. The CDR3 DNA sequence: TGTGCCAGCAGCCGACTAGCGGGTAGATACGAGCAGTACTTC.

The genes are TRBV5-4 and TRBJ2-3, with a tentative D call TRBD2 (7 bases). CDR1 is SGHNT and CDR2 is YYREEE in the germline V gene (reference sequence). This CDR3 has 16 residues. The ends were cut back, 4 bases at V and 5 bases at J, with 20 bases in the middle. The CDR3 reads CASSPQVAGARDTQYF. The CDR3 nucleotides read TGTGCCAGCAGCCCCCAGGTGGCGGGGGCGCGAGATACGCAGTATTTT. Together with reference TRBV5-4 and TRBJ2-3, the CDR3 gives the full variable domain: ETGVTQSPTHLIKTRGQQVTLRCSSQSGHNTVSWYQQALGQGPQFIFQYYREEENGRGNFPPRFSGLQFPNYSSELNVNALELDDSALYLCASSPQVAGARDTQYFGPGTRLTVL.

The genes are TRBV29-1 and TRBJ2-3, with TRBD1 as a possible D gene (5 bases). This CDR3 is 12 amino acids long. In germline, CDR1 is SQVTM, CDR2 ANQGSEA. The V end was cut by 4 bases, the J end by 6 bases, with 11 bases between. CDR3 region: CSVGQSWDTQYF. CDR3 bases: TGCAGCGTTGGACAGTCTTGGGATACGCAGTATTTT.

The J gene is TRBJ2-3, the V gene TRBV19, with 14 bases that match TRBD2. The CDR3 contains 17 residues. J gave up 6 bases and V 5 bases, and 10 bases lay outside the gene matches. Germline CDR1 LNHDA, CDR2 SQIVND (reference sequence). The CDR3, as DNA: TGTGCCAGTAGTCCAACTCGGACTAGCGGGAGGCGGGATACGCAGTATTTT. Protein: CASSPTRTSGRRDTQYF.

J is TRBJ2-5 and V is TRBV5-1; tentatively, D is TRBD1 (6 bases). Trimming cost V 3 bases and J 2 bases, with 23 bases left between them. The CDR3 extends over 18 amino acids. The V gene's germline CDR1 is SGHRS and CDR2 YFSETQ. The chain's CDR3 is CASSYPTSGARLQETQYF. The DNA of the CDR3 is TGCGCCAGCAGCTACCCAACTTCAGGGGCTCGCCTACAAGAGACCCAGTACTTC.

V gene TRBV28 combines with J gene TRBJ2-7; tentative D call: TRBD2 (6 bases). This CDR3 is built from 13 residues. CDR1 MDHEN and CDR2 SYDVKM come from the germline V gene. V dropped 5 bases and J dropped 6 bases, with 14 bases sitting between them. Here the CDR3 DNA reads TGTGCCAGCAGTCCTGGAGGGTGGGTCGAGCAGTACTTC. Translated, it gives CASSPGGWVEQYF.

The CDR3 bases are TGTGCCAGCAGTTTCTACCCCGGGGCCGCTAGCGGGAGCCCAGATACGCAGTATTTT. Amino acid sequence: CASSFYPGAASGSPDTQYF. The gene calls are TRBV6-2 or TRBV6-3 and TRBJ2-3; 10 bases agree with TRBD2. The ends lost 4 bases at V and 4 bases at J; junction bases unmatched: 17. Germline CDR1 and CDR2: MNHEY and SVGEGT. The CDR3 length is 19 residues.

The V gene is TRBV30, the J gene TRBJ2-1; TRBD2 matches 8 bases. The germline CDR1 and CDR2 sequences are GTSNPN and SVGIG (reference sequence). This CDR3 is built from 14 residues. V trimming: 8 bases; J trimming: 9 bases; junction bases outside the gene matches: 15. CDR3 protein: CARGPAAGVGEQFF. The DNA for the CDR3 is TGTGCCCGGGGACCGGCAGCGGGAGTCGGTGAGCAGTTCTTC.

This chain links TRBV7-8 with TRBJ1-1, with 9 nucleotides matching TRBD1. Per the germline V gene, CDR1 is SGHVS and CDR2 is FQNEAQ. The V segment lost 7 bases and the J segment 4 bases; nucleotides outside the gene matches: 4. CDR3 length: 13 amino acids. The chain's CDR3 is CASTRQGVTEAFF. The CDR3 DNA reads TGTGCCAGCACCCGACAGGGGGTCACTGAAGCTTTCTTT.

V usage is TRBV9 and J usage is TRBJ2-2, with 7 bases lining up with TRBD2. The CDR3 is 16 residues long. CDR1 is SGDLS, CDR2 YYNGEE, per germline. J gave up 3 bases and V 0 bases, and 5 bases lay outside the gene matches. The DNA of the CDR3 is TGTGCCAGCAGCGTAGAAGCTAGCGGATACACCGGGGAGCTGTTTTTT. Residues: CASSVEASGYTGELFF.

CDR3 amino acids: CASSYSLGQGLHEQYF. The CDR3 DNA reads as TGTGCCAGCAGTTACTCCCTGGGACAGGGCTTGCACGAGCAGTACTTC. The V gene is TRBV6-6, the J gene TRBJ2-7; TRBD1 aligns across 9 bases. The J segment lost 5 bases and the V segment lost 0 bases, leaving 8 bases of the junction unmatched. Germline values: CDR1 MNHNY, CDR2 SVGAGI (reference sequence). This CDR3 spans 16 amino acids.

V and J are TRBV11-2 and TRBJ2-1; 8 bases agree with TRBD2. The length of the CDR3 is 16 residues. In germline, CDR1 is SGHAT, CDR2 FQNNGV. Losses at the gene ends were 5 bases for V and 9 bases for J; bases not matched to a gene: 15. The CDR3 protein is CASSLSGAGGFGEQFF. CDR3 coding DNA: TGTGCCAGCAGCCTGTCGGGGGCGGGAGGCTTTGGTGAGCAGTTCTTC.

The rearrangement uses TRBV2 and TRBJ1-4; the D is unclear. CDR3 length: 18 amino acids. Trimming took 2 bases from V and 0 from J, leaving 16 bases between them. Germline V lookup: CDR1 SNHLY, CDR2 FYNNEI. The CDR3, as DNA: TGTGCCAGCAGTGAAAGCGTTGGGTTCCCCCCAACTAATGAAAAACTGTTTTTT. Residues: CASSESVGFPPTNEKLFF. Looking up the rest from reference TRBV2 and TRBJ1-4 gives the full variable domain: EPEVTQTPSHQVTQMGQEVILRCVPISNHLYFYWYRQILGQKVEFLVSFYNNEISEKSEIFDDQFSVERPDGSNFTLKIRSTKLEDSAMYFCASSESVGFPPTNEKLFFGSGTQLSVL.

This sequence joins TRBV5-1 and TRBJ1-1, with a possible D match to TRBD1 (5 bases). The ends were cut back, 2 bases at V and 3 bases at J, with 8 bases in the middle. The CDR3 totals 13 residues. Germline V gene lookup returns CDR1 SGHRS and CDR2 YFSETQ. CDR3 loop: CASSFKQDTEAFF. The CDR3 DNA reads TGCGCCAGCAGCTTTAAACAGGACACTGAAGCTTTCTTT.

This chain connects TRBV27 to TRBJ2-1, with D tentatively TRBD2 (6 bases). V was trimmed by 2 bases and J by 4 bases, leaving 18 bases between them. Germline lookup yields CDR1 MNHEY and CDR2 SMNVEV (reference sequence). This CDR3 comprises 17 residues. CDR3 region: CASSLRPGLTGYNEQFF. The CDR3 bases are TGTGCCAGCAGTTTACGACCCGGACTAACCGGTTACAATGAGCAGTTCTTC.

This chain connects TRBV28 to TRBJ1-5, with D tentatively TRBD1 (5 bases). V was shortened by 4 bases and J by 11 bases, with 18 bases between the two germline ends. CDR3 size: 14 residues. Looked up from germline, CDR1 is MDHEN and CDR2 is SYDVKM. DNA of the CDR3: TGTGCCAGCAGTTCCGCGTCCCCTCGGGGGGCCCAGCATTTT. Residues: CASSSASPRGAQHF.

The rearrangement uses TRBV11-2 and TRBJ1-2; no definite D call. Germline V CDR1 and CDR2: SGHAT, FQNNGV. Trimming pared 5 bases from V and 0 bases from J, leaving 13 bases between. The CDR3 extends over 15 amino acids. The CDR3 protein is CASSPGRSANYGYTF. CDR3 DNA: TGTGCCAGCAGCCCCGGCAGGTCAGCTAACTATGGCTACACCTTC. The variable domain in full, with the rest retrieved from reference TRBV11-2 and TRBJ1-2, is EAGVAQSPRYKIIEKRQSVAFWCNPISGHATLYWYQQILGQGPKLLIQFQNNGVVDDSQLPKDRFSAERLKGVDSTLKIQPAKLEDSAVYLCASSPGRSANYGYTFGSGTRLTVV.

V gene TRBV7-8 combines with J gene TRBJ1-6; 11 bases line up with TRBD1. Germline V gene data show CDR1 as SGHVS and CDR2 as FQNEAQ. The CDR3 totals 15 residues. The trim removed 5 bases at V and 8 bases at J, leaving 5 bases unmatched. The CDR3 here is CASSRTGGTDSPLHF. Here the CDR3 DNA reads TGTGCCAGCAGCCGGACAGGGGGCACCGATTCACCCCTCCACTTT. The full variable domain, its missing parts supplied by reference TRBV7-8 and TRBJ1-6, is GAGVSQSPRYKVAKRGQDVALRCDPISGHVSLFWYQQALGQGPEFLTYFQNEAQLDKSGLPSDRFFAERPEGSVSTLKIQRTQQEDSAVYLCASSRTGGTDSPLHFGNGTRLTVT.

J is TRBJ2-1 and V is TRBV28; weak D call: TRBD1 (6 bases). Trimming took off 3 bases at V and 8 bases at J, with 23 bases between the two ends. The CDR3 sequence is 17 residues long. Germline CDR1 and CDR2: MDHEN and SYDVKM. The CDR3 DNA sequence: TGTGCCAGCAGTTTTACCCTCCTTAGGGGGAGAGGACATGAGCAGTTCTTC. This gives the protein CASSFTLLRGRGHEQFF.